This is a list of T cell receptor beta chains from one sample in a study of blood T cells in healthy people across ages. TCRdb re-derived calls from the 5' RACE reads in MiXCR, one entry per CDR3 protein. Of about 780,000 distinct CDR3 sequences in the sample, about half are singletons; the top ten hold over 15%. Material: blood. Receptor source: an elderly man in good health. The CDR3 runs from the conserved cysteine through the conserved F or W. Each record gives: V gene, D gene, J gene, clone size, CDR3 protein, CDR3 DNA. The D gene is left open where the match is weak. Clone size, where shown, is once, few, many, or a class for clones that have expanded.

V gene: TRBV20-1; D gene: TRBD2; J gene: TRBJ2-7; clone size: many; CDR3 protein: CSARGLVLDEQYF; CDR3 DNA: TGCAGTGCTCGCGGACTAGTTCTCGACGAGCAGTACTTC
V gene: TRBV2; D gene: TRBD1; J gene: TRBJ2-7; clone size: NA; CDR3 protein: CASSDATGLRGEQYF; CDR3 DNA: TGTGCCAGCAGTGATGCGACAGGGCTCAGGGGGGAGCAGTACTTC
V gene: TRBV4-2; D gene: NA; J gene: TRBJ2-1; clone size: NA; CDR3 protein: CASSQERTGYNGQFF; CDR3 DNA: TGTGCCAGCAGCCAAGAACGGACTGGCTACAATGGGCAGTTCTTC
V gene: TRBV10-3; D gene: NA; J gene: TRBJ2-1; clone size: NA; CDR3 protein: CAISISYNEQFF; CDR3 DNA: TGTGCCATCTCCATCTCCTACAATGAGCAGTTCTTC
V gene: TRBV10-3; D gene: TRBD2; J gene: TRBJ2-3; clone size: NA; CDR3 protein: CAISTGLAGPTDTRYF; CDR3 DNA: TGTGCCATCAGTACAGGACTAGCGGGTCCCACAGATACGCGGTATTTT
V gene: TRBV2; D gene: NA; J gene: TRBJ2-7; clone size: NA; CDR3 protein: CASLRGQGGEQYF; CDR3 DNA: TGTGCCAGCCTTCGGGGGCAGGGAGGCGAGCAGTACTTC
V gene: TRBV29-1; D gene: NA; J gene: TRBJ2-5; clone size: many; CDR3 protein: CSVVPGGETQYF; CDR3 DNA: TGCAGCGTCGTGCCCGGAGGAGAGACCCAGTACTTC
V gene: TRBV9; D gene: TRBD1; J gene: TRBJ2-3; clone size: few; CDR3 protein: CASSVSGQGMPQYF; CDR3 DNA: TGTGCCAGCAGCGTATCGGGACAGGGAATGCCGCAGTATTTT
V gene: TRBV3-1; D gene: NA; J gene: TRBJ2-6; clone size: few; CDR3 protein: CASSQDLLSGANVLTF; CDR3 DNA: TGTGCCAGCAGCCAAGATCTACTTTCTGGGGCCAACGTCCTGACTTTC
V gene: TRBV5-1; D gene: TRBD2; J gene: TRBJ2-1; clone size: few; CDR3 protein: CASSLAPTTSGNEQFF; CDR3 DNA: TGCGCCAGCAGCTTGGCCCCTACGACTAGCGGGAATGAGCAGTTCTTC
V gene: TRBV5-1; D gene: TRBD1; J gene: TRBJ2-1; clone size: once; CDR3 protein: CASSSRTGRSFNEQFF; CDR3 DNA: TGCGCCAGCAGCTCCCGGACAGGGAGATCCTTCAATGAGCAGTTCTTC
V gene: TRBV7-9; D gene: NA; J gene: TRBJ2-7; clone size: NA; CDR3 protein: CASSAAKTCEQYF; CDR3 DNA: TGTGCCAGCAGCGCCGCAAAAACCTGCGAGCAGTACTTC
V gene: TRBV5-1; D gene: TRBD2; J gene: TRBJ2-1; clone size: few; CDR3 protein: CASSLGGAGEVNEQFF; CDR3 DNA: TGCGCCAGCAGCCTCGGGGGAGCGGGAGAGGTCAATGAGCAGTTCTTC
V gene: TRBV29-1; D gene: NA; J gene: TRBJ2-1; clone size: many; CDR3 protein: CSVGYRGALYNEQFF; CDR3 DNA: TGCAGCGTGGGGTATCGCGGGGCCCTCTACAATGAGCAGTTCTTC
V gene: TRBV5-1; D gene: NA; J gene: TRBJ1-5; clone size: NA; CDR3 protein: CASSLDSRGSQPQHF; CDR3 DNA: TGCGCCAGCAGCTTGGATAGCAGGGGTAGTCAGCCCCAGCATTTT
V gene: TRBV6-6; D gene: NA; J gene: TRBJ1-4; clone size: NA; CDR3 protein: CATQGGSEKLFF; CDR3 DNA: TGTGCCACACAGGGTGGAAGTGAAAAACTGTTTTTT
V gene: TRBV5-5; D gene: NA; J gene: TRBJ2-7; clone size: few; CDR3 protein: CASSPSRGALSEQYF; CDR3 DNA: TGTGCCAGCAGCCCGAGCCGGGGGGCCTTGAGCGAGCAGTACTTC
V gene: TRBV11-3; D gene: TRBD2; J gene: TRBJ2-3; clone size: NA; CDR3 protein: CASSAGLAGGTDTQYF; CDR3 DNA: TGTGCCAGCAGCGCCGGACTAGCGGGAGGGACAGATACGCAGTATTTT
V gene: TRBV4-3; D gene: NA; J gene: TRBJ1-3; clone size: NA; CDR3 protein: CASSQDGTYSGNTIYF; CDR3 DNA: TGCGCCAGCAGCCAAGATGGGACCTACTCTGGAAACACCATATATTTT
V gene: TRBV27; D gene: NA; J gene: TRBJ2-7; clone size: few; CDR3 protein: CASSQSGYYEQYF; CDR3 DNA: TGTGCCAGCAGCCAGTCGGGTTACTACGAGCAGTACTTC
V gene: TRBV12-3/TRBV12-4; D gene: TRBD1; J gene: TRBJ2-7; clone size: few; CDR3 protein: CASSSDRGRLEQYF; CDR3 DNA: TGTGCCAGCAGTTCGGACAGGGGACGCCTCGAGCAGTACTTC
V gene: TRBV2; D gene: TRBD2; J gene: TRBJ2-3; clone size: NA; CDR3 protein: CASSEGLAGGGTDTQYF; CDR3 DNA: TGTGCCAGCAGTGAGGGCCTAGCGGGGGGAGGCACAGATACGCAGTATTTT
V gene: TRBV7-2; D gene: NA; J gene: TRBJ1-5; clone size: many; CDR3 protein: CASSLNPVNQPQHF; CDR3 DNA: TGTGCCAGCAGCTTAAATCCTGTTAATCAGCCCCAGCATTTT
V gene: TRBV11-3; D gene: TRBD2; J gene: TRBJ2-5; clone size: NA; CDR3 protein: CASSPGLAGNYETQYF; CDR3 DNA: TGTGCCAGCAGCCCTGGGCTAGCGGGAAATTACGAGACCCAGTACTTC
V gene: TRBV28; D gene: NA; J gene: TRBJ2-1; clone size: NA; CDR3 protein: CASSPGVMEQFF; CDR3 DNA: TGTGCCAGCAGTCCCGGGGTCATGGAGCAGTTCTTC
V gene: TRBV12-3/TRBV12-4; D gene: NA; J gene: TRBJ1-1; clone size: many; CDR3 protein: CASSLGGGTEAFF; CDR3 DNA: TGTGCCAGCAGCTTAGGTGGGGGCACTGAAGCTTTCTTT
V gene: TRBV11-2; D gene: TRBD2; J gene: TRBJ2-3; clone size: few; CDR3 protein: CASSLLAGGTPSTDTQYF; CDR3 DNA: TGTGCCAGCAGCTTACTTGCGGGAGGGACTCCTAGCACAGATACGCAGTATTTT
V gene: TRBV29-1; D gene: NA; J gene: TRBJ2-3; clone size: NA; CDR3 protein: CSAGWADTQYF; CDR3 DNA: TGCAGCGCCGGGTGGGCAGATACGCAGTATTTT